The clone carrying this T cell receptor beta chain was counted at least ten times. Its antigen is not known. Germline V lookup: CDR1 SGHRS, CDR2 YFSETQ. The V end was cut by 4 bases, the J end by 0 bases, with 12 bases between. The CDR3 is 15 residues long. This entry is derived from a study of response to subunit inactivated influenza vaccine. General study findings and limits: The authors put forward the suggestion that each seasonal influenza vaccination may bring in only a limited number of new T cells.

TCRdb called the RT-PCR reads again in MiXCR, with one record for every CDR3 protein. The data hold some 180,000 distinct CDR3 sequences, with nearly 9.5% observed a single time. This specimen consisted of non-naive T cells sorted from PBMCs, obtained on the day of vaccination. This clonotype originated in a man aged 50 to 59 who received an inactivated influenza vaccine. This sequence joins TRBV5-1 and TRBJ2-3; perhaps TRBD2 as D (6 bases). DNA of the CDR3: TGCGCCAGCAGCCCGGGACTTACTAGCACAGATACGCAGTATTTT. Protein product: CASSPGLTSTDTQYF.